Presented here are 20 T cell receptor beta chains from one specimen sequenced in a study of T cell responses to AZD1222 COVID-19 vaccine. TCRdb's table, derived via immunoSEQ multiplex PCR, lists solely in-frame clones and lacks some. This table has about 150,000 clones, around 90% appearing once. The sequencing used peripheral blood, collected on day 0 of AZD1222 vaccination. These receptors came from an adult in good health.

The chain uses TRBV9 and TRBJ2-5; 8 bases match TRBD2. CDR3 size: 15 residues. The V segment lost 0 bases and the J segment 2 bases; nucleotides outside the gene matches: 3. Germline CDR1 is SGDLS and CDR2 is YYNGEE. The CDR3 region is CASSVGTGGQETQYF. CDR3 in DNA: TGTGCCAGCAGCGTAGGGACGGGGGGGCAAGAGACCCAGTACTTC.

The chain uses TRBV7-2 and TRBJ2-5; D is uncertain. The germline gives CDR1 SGHTA, CDR2 FQGNSA. V gave up 5 bases and J gave up 4 bases, with 8 bases separating them. There are 12 residues in the CDR3. As DNA, the CDR3 is TGTGCCAGCAGCGTCATAGCAGAGACCCAGTACTTC. Protein sequence: CASSVIAETQYF.

V and J are TRBV7-9 and TRBJ2-3, with 7 nucleotides matching TRBD1. The CDR3 loop spans 14 amino acids. Germline CDR1 is SEHNR and CDR2 is FQNEAQ (reference sequence). Unmatched junction bases numbered 8, after V lost 7 bases and J lost 4 bases. CDR3 amino acids: CASNLQGVPDTQYF. In nucleotides, the CDR3 is TGTGCCAGCAACTTGCAGGGGGTCCCAGATACGCAGTATTTT.

This clone was seen more than once but under ten times. The rearrangement uses TRBV7-2 and TRBJ1-3; D is possibly TRBD1 (5 bases). Germline values: CDR1 SGHTA, CDR2 FQGNSA. There are 18 residues in the CDR3. V lost 2 bases, J lost 0 bases, and 17 bases lay in between. The CDR3 reads CASSLLVGGGFSGNTIYF. The DNA for the CDR3 is TGTGCCAGCAGCTTATTAGTGGGGGGGGGATTCTCTGGAAACACCATATATTTT.

The V and J genes are TRBV19 and TRBJ1-5; a weak D match, TRBD1 (6 bases). In germline, CDR1 is LNHDA, CDR2 SQIVND (reference sequence). The CDR3 has 14 amino acids. Trimming cost V 7 bases and J 6 bases, with 16 bases left between them. Here the CDR3 DNA reads TGTGCCAGTAACAAACAGGGTGGTGGTCAGCCCCAGCATTTT. Protein: CASNKQGGGQPQHF.

CDR3 coding DNA: TGTGCCAGCGGGGAGATAACAGGGGCGAGGTACGAGCAGTACTTC. Protein sequence: CASGEITGARYEQYF. The rearrangement joins TRBV28 to TRBJ2-7; 7 positions agree with TRBD1. CDR1 MDHEN and CDR2 SYDVKM come from the germline V gene. The V and J ends lost 8 bases and 4 bases, in that order; junction bases with no gene match: 14. This CDR3 has 15 amino acids.

The CDR3 is CASSLGALGSADEKLFF. The CDR3 DNA sequence: TGCGCCAGCAGCTTGGGGGCGTTGGGATCTGCAGATGAAAAACTGTTTTTT. This chain joins TRBV5-1 and TRBJ1-4; D gene ambiguous. V gave up 0 bases and J gave up 6 bases, with 18 bases separating them. The length of the CDR3 is 17 residues. Germline-derived CDR1 and CDR2 are SGHRS and YFSETQ.

The CDR3 spells CASSRASGGYNEQFF. The CDR3 DNA reads TGTGCCAGCAGCCGGGCTAGCGGGGGTTACAATGAGCAGTTCTTC. This chain joins TRBV6-4 and TRBJ2-1; 10 nucleotides line up with TRBD2. The CDR3 has 15 residues. CDR1 and CDR2 from the germline V gene are MRHNA and SNTAGT. J gave up 4 bases and V 6 bases, and 6 bases lay outside the gene matches.

Comments on this clone: A much more abundant neighbour one base away suggests this may be a read error. Other DNA sequences of this sample code for an identical CDR3. This chain uses TRBV7-2 with TRBJ2-7; D is ambiguous. With 5 bases removed from V and 0 bases from J, the gap between germline ends came to 2 bases. CDR1 SGHTA and CDR2 FQGNSA come from the germline V gene. The CDR3 consists of 11 residues. In nucleotides, the CDR3 is TGTGCCAGCAGCCTCTCCTACGAGCAGTACTTC. It encodes CASSLSYEQYF.

The chain is built from TRBV12-5 and TRBJ1-6; TRBD1 matches 9 bases. CDR3 length equals 21 residues. Germline loops: CDR1 LGHNT, CDR2 FRNRAP. Unmatched junction bases numbered 20, after V lost 1 base and J lost 7 bases. The CDR3 DNA is TGTGCTAGTGGTTTGGGCTCCTCCCGCATCAGGACAGGGGTGGAGAATTCACCCCTCCACTTT. This codes for CASGLGSSRIRTGVENSPLHF.

J is TRBJ2-5 and V is TRBV9; weak D call: TRBD2 (6 bases). The CDR3 totals 16 residues. Germline lookup yields CDR1 SGDLS and CDR2 YYNGEE. Between the trimmed V and J ends, which lost 0 bases and 5 bases, there was a span of 17 bases. The CDR3 spells CASSVGSGEPHETQYF. The CDR3 DNA follows: TGTGCCAGCAGCGTAGGTTCGGGGGAGCCACATGAGACCCAGTACTTC.

Details on this clone: Distinct nucleotide sequences in the sample also encode this CDR3. The genes are TRBV6-1 and TRBJ2-7, with 7 bases that match TRBD1. V was pared by 3 bases and J by 2 bases, with 4 bases of the junction left unmatched. This CDR3 spans 14 amino acids. From germline, CDR1 is MNHNS and CDR2 SASEGT. The CDR3 bases are TGTGCCAGCAGTGAGGGCAGGGGGACCTACGAGCAGTACTTC. It is translated as CASSEGRGTYEQYF.

V usage is TRBV4-1 and J usage is TRBJ1-6; 9 bases line up with TRBD1. Germline V gene sequence: CDR1 MGHRA, CDR2 YSYEKL. V shed 0 bases, J shed 6 bases, and the junction held 3 bases outside the gene matches. The CDR3 contains 16 residues. In nucleotides, the CDR3 is TGCGCCAGCAGCCAAGATTGGACAGGGGTTAATTCACCCCTCCACTTT. It translates to CASSQDWTGVNSPLHF.

This chain connects TRBV7-9 to TRBJ2-2; 7 positions agree with TRBD1. CDR3 length: 15 amino acids. The V gene's germline CDR1 is SEHNR and CDR2 FQNEAQ (reference sequence). V was pared by 5 bases and J by 3 bases, with 6 bases of the junction left unmatched. CDR3 residues: CASSPRQGYTGELFF. In DNA form, the CDR3 reads TGTGCCAGCAGCCCCCGACAGGGTTACACCGGGGAGCTGTTTTTT.

This clone has a single count. J is TRBJ2-2 and V is TRBV28; 10 positions agree with TRBD1. Germline V gene data show CDR1 as MDHEN and CDR2 as SYDVKM. J was trimmed by 6 bases and V by 2 bases; bases with no gene match: 6. This CDR3 region has 16 residues. The chain's CDR3 is CASSLRGQGIAGELFF. CDR3 nucleotide sequence: TGTGCCAGCAGTTTAAGGGGACAGGGGATAGCCGGGGAGCTGTTTTTT.

V and J are TRBV19 and TRBJ1-2, with a tentative D call TRBD1 (5 bases). The CDR3 loop spans 13 amino acids. The germline V and J ends were trimmed by 4 bases and 3 bases, with 9 bases remaining between them. Per germline, CDR1 LNHDA and CDR2 SQIVND (reference sequence). For the CDR3, the DNA is TGTGCCAGTAGTACGGACATTTACTATGGCTACACCTTC. This gives the protein CASSTDIYYGYTF.

This clone has only a few counts. This rearrangement joins TRBV11-2 to TRBJ1-2; tentative D call: TRBD1 (6 bases). This CDR3 is built from 14 residues. Germline values: CDR1 SGHAT, CDR2 FQNNGV. The V end lost 7 bases, the J end lost 2 bases, and 14 bases lay between the germline ends. The CDR3 region is CASTLGQGNYGYTF. The CDR3 nucleotides read TGTGCCAGCACCCTAGGGCAGGGGAACTATGGCTACACCTTC. Full variable domain (rest looked up from reference TRBV11-2 and TRBJ1-2): EAGVAQSPRYKIIEKRQSVAFWCNPISGHATLYWYQQILGQGPKLLIQFQNNGVVDDSQLPKDRFSAERLKGVDSTLKIQPAKLEDSAVYLCASTLGQGNYGYTFGSGTRLTVV.

The rearrangement links TRBV19 to TRBJ2-7, with D possibly being TRBD1 or TRBD2 (6 bases each). V was cut by 1 base and J by 6 bases, with 13 bases left in between. CDR1 LNHDA and CDR2 SQIVND come from the germline V gene (reference sequence). This CDR3 has 14 residues. The CDR3 DNA sequence: TGTGCCAGTAGTATAGGTGGGGGGCTCTCCGAGCAGTACTTC. It encodes CASSIGGGLSEQYF.

The rearrangement links TRBV2 to TRBJ2-5, with no clear D. The length of the CDR3 is 11 residues. Germline CDR1 and CDR2: SNHLY and FYNNEI. V gave up 4 bases and J gave up 5 bases, with 5 bases separating them. The CDR3 is CASSGHETQYF. The CDR3, as DNA: TGTGCCAGCAGTGGCCATGAGACCCAGTACTTC. Together with reference TRBV2 and TRBJ2-5, the CDR3 gives the full variable domain: EPEVTQTPSHQVTQMGQEVILRCVPISNHLYFYWYRQILGQKVEFLVSFYNNEISEKSEIFDDQFSVERPDGSNFTLKIRSTKLEDSAMYFCASSGHETQYFGPGTRLLVL.

This chain uses TRBV12-5 with TRBJ2-7; no clear D gene. V lost 4 bases to trimming and J lost 2 bases, with 9 bases between them. The length of the CDR3 is 13 residues. CDR1 and CDR2 from the germline V gene are LGHNT and FRNRAP. The CDR3, as DNA: TGTGCTAGTGGTTCCTCCCCAGCCTACGAGCAGTACTTC. Translation: CASGSSPAYEQYF.